The present entry profiles one T cell receptor beta chain with its context. Samples were assayed with immunoSEQ v3.0 at survey level. The assay was immunoSEQ multiplex PCR, and TCRdb's table has in-frame clones only and misses some. This table holds 20,000 to 25,000 clones, roughly 84% found once. Every one of the participants with HIV received treatment in the United States. The CDR3 extends over 14 amino acids. Trimming took off 2 bases at V and 1 base at J, with 7 bases between the two ends. Germline values: CDR1 MNHNS, CDR2 SASEGT. These data belong to a study of long-term antiretroviral therapy in people with HIV.

Sequences were derived from unsorted PBMCs, sampled less than 2.5 years after starting antiretroviral therapy. This clonotype was sampled from a middle-aged man with HIV. The gene calls are TRBV6-1 and TRBJ2-3, with a possible D match to TRBD2 (6 bases). CDR3 in DNA: TGTGCCAGCAGTGAACCGGGAGGCACAGATACGCAGTATTTT. It specifies CASSEPGGTDTQYF.